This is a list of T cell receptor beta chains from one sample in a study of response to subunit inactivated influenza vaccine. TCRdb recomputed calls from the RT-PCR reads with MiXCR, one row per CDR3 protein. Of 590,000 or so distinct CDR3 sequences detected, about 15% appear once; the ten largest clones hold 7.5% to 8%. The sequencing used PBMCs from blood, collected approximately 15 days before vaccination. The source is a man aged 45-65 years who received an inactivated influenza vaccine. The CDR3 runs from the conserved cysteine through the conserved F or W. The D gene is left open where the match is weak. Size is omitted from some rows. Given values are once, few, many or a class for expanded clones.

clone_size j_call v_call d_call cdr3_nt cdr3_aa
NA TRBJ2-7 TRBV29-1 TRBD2 TGCAGCGTGGTAACTAGCGGGGGGGCCTACGAGCAGTACTTC CSVVTSGGAYEQYF
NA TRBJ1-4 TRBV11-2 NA TGTGCCAGCAGCCCTGACAGATTCTATGAAAAACTGTTTTTT CASSPDRFYEKLFF
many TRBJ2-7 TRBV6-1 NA TGTGCCAGCAGTGAACCCAGGACTGAACACTCCTACGAGCAGTACTTC CASSEPRTEHSYEQYF
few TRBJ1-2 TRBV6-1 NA TGTGCCAGCAGGGCACTGCCTTTCTATGGCTACACCTTC CASRALPFYGYTF
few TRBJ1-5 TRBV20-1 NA TGCAGTGCTCCCGGTGGGTCGGGGACTTATCAGCCCCAGCATTTT CSAPGGSGTYQPQHF
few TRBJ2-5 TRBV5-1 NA TGCGCCAGCAGCTTGGCCGGGCAGGGTGTTAGCGAGACCCAGTACTTC CASSLAGQGVSETQYF
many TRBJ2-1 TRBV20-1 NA TGCAGTGCTAGTCTGGGGTACAATGAGCAGTTCTTC CSASLGYNEQFF
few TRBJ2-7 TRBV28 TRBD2 TGTGCCAGCAGTTCCGGGGGGGAGCCCTACACCTACGAGCAGTACTTC CASSSGGEPYTYEQYF
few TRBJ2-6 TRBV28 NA TGTGCCAGCAGTTTCCCCTATACAGCCTCTGGGGCCAACGTCCTGACTTTC CASSFPYTASGANVLTF
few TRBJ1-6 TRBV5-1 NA TGCGCCAGCAGAAACGAACGACAGGATTATAATTCACCCCTCCACTTT CASRNERQDYNSPLHF
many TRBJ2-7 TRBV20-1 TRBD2 TGCAGTTCTATCCCGCGGGAGGGAAGGTACGAGCAGTACTTC CSSIPREGRYEQYF
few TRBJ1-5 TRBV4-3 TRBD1 TGCGCCAGCAGCCAGGATACCGGGACAGGGAATCAGCCCCAGCATTTT CASSQDTGTGNQPQHF
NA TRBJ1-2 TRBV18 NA TGTGCCAGCTCACCGGCGGACATCTATGGCTACACCTTC CASSPADIYGYTF
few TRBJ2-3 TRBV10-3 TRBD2 TGTGCCATCGGAGGGACTAGCGGGGGCCCGGGGTTGGATACGCAGTATTTT CAIGGTSGGPGLDTQYF
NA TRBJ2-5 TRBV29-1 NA TGCAGCGTTGAAGGGGAGGCGGGCACGCAAGAGACCCAGTACTTC CSVEGEAGTQETQYF
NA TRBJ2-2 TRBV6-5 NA TGTGCCAGCAGTTACTCGTACACCAACACCGGGGAGCTGTTTTTT CASSYSYTNTGELFF
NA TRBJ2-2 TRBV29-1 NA TGCAGCGTTGAAAGGAGGGACATGCACACCGGGGAGCTGTTTTTT CSVERRDMHTGELFF
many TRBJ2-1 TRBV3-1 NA TGTGCCAGCAGCCAAGGGTCGGTACCGGGACGCAACGAGCAGTTCTTC CASSQGSVPGRNEQFF
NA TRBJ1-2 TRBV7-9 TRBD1 TGTGCCAGCAGCTCGTCAACAGGGGGCGAAAAGTATGGCTACACCTTC CASSSSTGGEKYGYTF
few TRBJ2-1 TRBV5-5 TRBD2 TGTGCCAGCAGCTTGGAAGCGGGGGTACCCAACAATGAGCAGTTCTTC CASSLEAGVPNNEQFF
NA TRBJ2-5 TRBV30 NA TGTGCCTGGGGGACTCTTAGTGAGGAGACCCAGTACTTC CAWGTLSEETQYF
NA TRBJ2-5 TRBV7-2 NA TGTGCCAGCAGCTTAGCGCTAAGCGACCAAGAGACCCAGTACTTC CASSLALSDQETQYF
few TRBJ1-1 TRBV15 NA TGTGCCACCAGCAGAGAGTCAATTGAAGCTTTCTTT CATSRESIEAFF
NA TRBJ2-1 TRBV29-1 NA TGCAGCGTTGCTAAAGGACTGGGGACCTATGAGCAGTTCTTC CSVAKGLGTYEQFF
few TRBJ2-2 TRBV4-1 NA TGCGCCAGCAGCCGACCGGGACAGAACACCGGGGAGCTGTTTTTT CASSRPGQNTGELFF
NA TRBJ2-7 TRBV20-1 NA TGCAGTGTTCAGGGCCGCGTCTACGAGCAGTACTTC CSVQGRVYEQYF
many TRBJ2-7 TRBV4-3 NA TGCGCCAGCAGCCAAGAATCGGCCCGGTCCTACGAGCAGTACTTC CASSQESARSYEQYF
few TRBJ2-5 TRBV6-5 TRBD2 TGTGCCAGCAGTTATACTATAGCGGGAGGAGAGACCCAGTACTTC CASSYTIAGGETQYF
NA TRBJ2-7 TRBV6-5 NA TGTGCCAGCAGTTCAAAGTCGCTGAGGTACGAGCAGTACTTC CASSSKSLRYEQYF
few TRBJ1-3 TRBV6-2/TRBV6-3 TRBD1 TGTGCCAGCAGACCTTACGGGACAGGGACTGGAAACACCATATATTTT CASRPYGTGTGNTIYF
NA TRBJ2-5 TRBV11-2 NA TGTGCCAGCAGCACGACGGGGAATTCGTACCAAGAGACCCAGTACTTC CASSTTGNSYQETQYF
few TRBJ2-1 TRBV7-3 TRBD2 TGTGCCAGCAGCTTAATCCCGAAGAGGAGAGGGAGGGCCATCTACAATGAGCAGTTCTTC CASSLIPKRRGRAIYNEQFF
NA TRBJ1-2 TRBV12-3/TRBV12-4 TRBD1 TGTGCCAGCTCGGGACAGGGGTACGACTATGGCTACACCTTC CASSGQGYDYGYTF
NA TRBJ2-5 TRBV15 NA TGTGCCACCAGCAGAGATCCACCAGGGGAGACCCAGTACTTC CATSRDPPGETQYF
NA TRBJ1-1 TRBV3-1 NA TGTGCCAGCAGCCCTATGGTCGGAACTGAAGCTTTCTTT CASSPMVGTEAFF